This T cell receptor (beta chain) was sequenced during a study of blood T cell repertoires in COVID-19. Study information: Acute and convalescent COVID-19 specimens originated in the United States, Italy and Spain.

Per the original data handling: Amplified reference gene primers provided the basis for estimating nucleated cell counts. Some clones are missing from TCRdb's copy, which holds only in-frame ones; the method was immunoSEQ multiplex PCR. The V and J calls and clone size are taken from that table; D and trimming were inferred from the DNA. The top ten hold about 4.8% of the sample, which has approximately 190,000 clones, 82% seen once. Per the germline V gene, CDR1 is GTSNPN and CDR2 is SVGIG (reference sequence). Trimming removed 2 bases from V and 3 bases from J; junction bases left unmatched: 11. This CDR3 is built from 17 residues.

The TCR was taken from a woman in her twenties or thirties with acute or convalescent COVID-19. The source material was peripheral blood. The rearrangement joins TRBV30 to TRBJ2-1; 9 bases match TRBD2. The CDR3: CAWSWDSGGPFYNEQFF. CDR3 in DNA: TGTGCCTGGAGTTGGGATAGCGGGGGACCGTTCTACAATGAGCAGTTCTTC.